This TCR beta chain was found in a study of T cell responses to AZD1222 COVID-19 vaccine. Study-level results: Donors skewed white British and female; clonal diversity was possibly underestimated.

Trimming cost V 4 bases and J 2 bases, with 12 bases left between them. CDR1 and CDR2 from the germline V gene are LNHDA and SQIVND (reference sequence). The CDR3 totals 14 residues. TCRdb's copy holds only in-frame clones and misses some; the assay was immunoSEQ multiplex PCR. The sample has roughly 75,000 clones; roughly 84% are singletons. Comment on this clone: No antigen is known for it.

This chain uses TRBV19 with TRBJ2-7, with D perhaps TRBD1 or TRBD2 (7 bases each). The sample was peripheral blood, taken 28 days after the second AZD1222 dose. This TCR was recovered from an adult who received the AZD1222 COVID-19 vaccine. The CDR3 coding sequence is TGTGCCAGTAGTAATCCAGGGGGGGCCTACGAGCAGTACTTC. Its translation is CASSNPGGAYEQYF. Using reference TRBV19 and TRBJ2-7 for the parts outside the CDR3, the full variable domain is DGGITQSPKYLFRKEGQNVTLSCEQNLNHDAMYWYRQDPGQGLRLIYYSQIVNDFQKGDIAEGYSVSREKKESFPLTVTSAQKNPTAFYLCASSNPGGAYEQYFGPGTRLTVT.